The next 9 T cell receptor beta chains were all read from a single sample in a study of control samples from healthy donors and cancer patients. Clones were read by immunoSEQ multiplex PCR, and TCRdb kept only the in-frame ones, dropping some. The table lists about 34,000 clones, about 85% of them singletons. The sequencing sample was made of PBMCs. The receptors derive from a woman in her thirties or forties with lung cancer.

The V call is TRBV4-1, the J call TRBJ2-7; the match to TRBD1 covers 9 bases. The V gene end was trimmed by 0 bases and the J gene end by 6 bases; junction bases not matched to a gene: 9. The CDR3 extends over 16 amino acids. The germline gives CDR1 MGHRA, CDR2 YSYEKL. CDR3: CASSQDPKGQGGEQYF. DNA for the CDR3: TGCGCCAGCAGCCAAGATCCCAAGGGACAGGGCGGCGAGCAGTACTTC.

DNA for the CDR3: TGTGCCACCAGTGATTTCAGGGCCACCGGGGAGCTGTTTTTT. Protein product: CATSDFRATGELFF. This rearrangement joins TRBV24-1 to TRBJ2-2; TRBD1 is a possible D gene (5 bases). The CDR3 covers 14 residues. Germline CDR1 is KGHDR and CDR2 is SFDVKD. Trimming removed 1 base from V and 4 bases from J, with 6 bases in between.

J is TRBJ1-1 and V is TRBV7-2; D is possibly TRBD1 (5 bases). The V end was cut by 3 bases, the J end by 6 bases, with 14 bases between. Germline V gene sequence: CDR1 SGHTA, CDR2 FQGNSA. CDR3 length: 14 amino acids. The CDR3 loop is CASSFDSPRAEAFF. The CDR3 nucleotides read TGTGCCAGCAGCTTTGACAGCCCAAGGGCTGAAGCTTTCTTT.

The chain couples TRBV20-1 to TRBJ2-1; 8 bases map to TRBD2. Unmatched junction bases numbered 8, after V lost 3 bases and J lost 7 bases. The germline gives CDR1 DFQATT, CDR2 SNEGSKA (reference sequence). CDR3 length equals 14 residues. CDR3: CSASGRGVKNEQFF. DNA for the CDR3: TGCAGTGCTAGTGGGCGGGGGGTCAAAAATGAGCAGTTCTTC.

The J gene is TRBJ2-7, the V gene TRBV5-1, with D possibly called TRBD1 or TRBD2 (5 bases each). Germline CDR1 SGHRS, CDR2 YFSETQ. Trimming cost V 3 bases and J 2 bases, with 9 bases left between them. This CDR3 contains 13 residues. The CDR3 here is CASSWGPTYEQYF. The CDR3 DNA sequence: TGCGCCAGCAGCTGGGGACCGACCTACGAGCAGTACTTC.

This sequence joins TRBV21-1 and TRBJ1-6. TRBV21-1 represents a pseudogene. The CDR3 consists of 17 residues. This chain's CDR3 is CASSPGQLEGYNSPLHF. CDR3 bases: TGTGCCAGCAGCCCAGGGCAGTTGGAGGGCTATAATTCACCCCTCCACTTT.

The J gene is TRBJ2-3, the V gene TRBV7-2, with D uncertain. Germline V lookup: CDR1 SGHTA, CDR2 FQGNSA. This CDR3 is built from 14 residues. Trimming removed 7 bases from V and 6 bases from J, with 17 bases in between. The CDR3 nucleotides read TGTGCCAGCACCCCCACCCGGGTTGGGGATACGCAGTATTTT. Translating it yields CASTPTRVGDTQYF.

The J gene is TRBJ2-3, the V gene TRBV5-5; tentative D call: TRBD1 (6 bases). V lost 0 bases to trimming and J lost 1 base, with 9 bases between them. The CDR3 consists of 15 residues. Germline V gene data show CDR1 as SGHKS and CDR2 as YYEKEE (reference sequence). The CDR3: CASSLEYRGTDTQYF. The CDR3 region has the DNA TGTGCCAGCAGCTTGGAATACAGGGGCACAGATACGCAGTATTTT.

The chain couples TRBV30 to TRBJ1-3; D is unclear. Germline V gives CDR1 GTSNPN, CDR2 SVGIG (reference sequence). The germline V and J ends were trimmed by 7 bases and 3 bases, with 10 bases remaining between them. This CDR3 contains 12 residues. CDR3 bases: TGTGCCTCCTCGACAATTGGAAACACCATATATTTT. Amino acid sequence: CASSTIGNTIYF.